This entry is about one T cell receptor beta chain. Its antigen remains unknown. Autoimmune disease history or systemic immunosuppression meant exclusion. This sample was taken from a study of OX40 agonist ivuxolimab in advanced cancers. About the research overall: Patients took ivuxolimab, an agonistic anti-OX40 (CD134) antibody. Partial responses occurred in three patients (one hepatocellular carcinoma, two cutaneous melanoma). Study findings and constraints: With doses of 0.1 to 3.0 mg/kg, CD4+ and CD8+ blood T cells had undergone clonal expansion by week 6.

The table came from immunoSEQ multiplex PCR; TCRdb's copy has only in-frame clones and leaves some out. The table has some 70,000 clones, 80% seen once. CDR1 is KGHSH, CDR2 LQKENI, per germline. The CDR3 extends over 16 amino acids. V trimming: 5 bases; J trimming: 4 bases; junction bases outside the gene matches: 8. The sequenced sample was CD4+ or CD8+ T cells sorted from blood, obtained in a trial of the OX40 agonist ivuxolimab. The rearrangement links TRBV18 to TRBJ2-3; 11 bases agree with TRBD2. The origin of this receptor is an adult with an advanced solid tumor such as melanoma, head and neck, liver or kidney cancer. This CDR3 reads CASSILAGGLADTQYF. CDR3 sequence (DNA): TGTGCCAGCTCAATCCTAGCGGGGGGCCTGGCAGATACGCAGTATTTT.